The T cell receptor (beta chain) under discussion was sequenced for a study of shared clonotypes between healthy human individuals (dated by TCRdb to 2019 to 2021). Concerning the study at large: A couple of women and a few men aged 18 to 49 years were included in the cohort. Blood TCR repertoires of several healthy adults were deeply sequenced to estimate repertoire size and the extent of clonotype sharing between individuals. For each donor, three plates each were used for CD4 naive and CD4 memory, two plates were used for CD8 naive, and one plate was used for CD8 memory. To increase sequencing depth and limit assay-specific biases, different laboratories used diverse techniques to prepare libraries and sequence TCR repertoires. Per donor, leukapheresis produced somewhere between about 0.8 and 9 billion PBMCs. Summary of the overall study and its limitations: Because the study included only a small number of donors, the genetic and exposure-history diversity represented was limited. Sharing across a handful of donors was observed for around 5% of naive CD4, about 3.2% of naive CD8, 2% to 2.5% of memory CD4, and 0.4% of memory CD8 clonotypes. Naive subsets generally had larger estimated clonotype richness than memory subsets did. Sampling was limited to blood, and TCR repertoires in tissue likely differ from TCR repertoires in blood. Pairwise subsampling indicated that sequencing depth was expected to affect the degree of clonotype sharing among donors. Clonotypes shared by all four sorted-subset donors showed higher generation probabilities than non-shared clonotypes. Even with the large sequencing depth, rarefaction of the sorted-subset datasets indicated that sequencing was incomplete.

Comments on this clone: It lacks a known antigen. No base quality values were provided; no much bigger clone lies one nucleotide off.

The donors were healthy, HIV-negative adults who had no recently reported acute infections or vaccinations. Every donor was a Caucasian adult living in Nashville, Tennessee, USA. CD4+ T cells were enriched by magnetic negative selection; naive cells were then positively selected on CD45RA, and the negative fraction formed the memory subset. Blood was obtained by leukapheresis, after which PBMCs were separated by Ficoll-Histopaque density gradient centrifugation and cryopreserved in liquid nitrogen vapor phase. Purity and quantity of every magnetically sorted T cell population were checked by analytical flow cytometry. From each sorted fraction, genomic DNA was isolated and quantified by UV absorbance on a Nanodrop 2000c. Using the deep immunoSEQ assay, multiplex PCR amplified TCR CDR3 regions from genomic DNA. Genomic DNA extracted from each cell subset was distributed evenly over all wells of several immunoSEQ 96-well plates, and each plate served as one replicate. For sorted subsets, 150 to 250 ng of genomic DNA, equivalent to 25,000 to 35,000 T cell genomes, went into each replicate PCR. Purified libraries were measured with a Qubit 3.0 fluorometer, size-checked on a Bioanalyzer 2100, and measured again with the KAPA Library Quantification kit. A separate single-read 150-cycle Illumina NextSeq 550 flow cell was used to sequence each immunoSEQ 96-well plate. In the authors' own workflow: The immunoSEQ output contained only junctional sequences without quality scores, so filtering could not match that applied to full-length reads. Sequences were annotated with PyIR, a Python wrapper for IgBLAST v1.9, using IMGT germline references to assign V/J genes and CDR3. Reads with weak V/J assignments (E-value above 1e-6), missing CDR3, stop codons, out-of-frame junctions, or ambiguous translated residues were removed. V3J clonotypes were defined as sequences sharing the same inferred V gene, J gene, and CDR3 amino acid sequence. The percentage overlap between two repertoires was calculated by dividing the number of shared unique clonotypes by the size of the smaller repertoire. Repertoire richness was assessed with RTK rarefaction, the Chao1 estimator, and Recon v2.1 estimates of unobserved clonotypes. Generation probabilities for all TCRbeta clonotypes obtained by the gDNA method from a handful of donors were computed using OLGA. TCRdb obtained this table from immuneACCESS and retained in-frame rearrangements with V and J assigned. These tables miss some clones; where compared with another copy, unresolved V genes account for less than half of the shortfall, and the remainder is unexplained. V and J calls and clone size are given by that table; D and trimming were obtained from the DNA. A total of around 1.5 million clones appear in this sample, approximately 98% of them only once. About 0.4% of the sample belongs to the ten largest clones.

The junction shows trimming of 4 bases on V and 3 bases on J, plus 11 bases between the germline ends. The CDR3 runs 13 residues from the cysteine to the phenylalanine. The only DNA kept is the CDR3, 39 bases in frame from the first base. The germline V gene supplies CDR1 SGHRS and CDR2 YFSETQ. Recombination connected TRBV5-1 to TRBJ2-7, with TRBD1 as a weak D call on 5 bases. This TCR derives from a young man in good health. Sequencing used naive CD4+ T cells sorted from blood. Reading the label with the study, this specimen's cell subset or site is: CD45RA+ positively selected. At the DNA level, the sequence is TGCGCCAGCAGCCCGACAGAATACTACGAGCAGTACTTC. Translated, this is CASSPTEYYEQYF. Joined to the reference TRBV5-1 and TRBJ2-7 proteins, this CDR3 gives the full variable domain: KAGVTQTPRYLIKTRGQQVTLSCSPISGHRSVSWYQQTPGQGLQFLFEYFSETQRNKGNFPGRFSGRQFSNSRSEMNVSTLELGDSALYLCASSPTEYYEQYFGPGTRLTVT.